This T cell receptor (beta chain) originates from a study of response to subunit inactivated influenza vaccine. On this clonotype: The target antigen is unknown.

Germline V gene sequence: CDR1 LGHDT, CDR2 YNNKEL (reference sequence). V lost 4 bases and J 8 bases, leaving 11 bases between the germline ends. CDR3 length: 13 amino acids. Study-level findings and limits: Researchers suggested that each seasonal influenza vaccination recruits few new T cells.

One entry per CDR3 protein results from TCRdb running MiXCR on the RT-PCR reads. The sample consists of roughly 630,000 distinct CDR3 sequences, 14% of them appearing once. The sequence came from a man aged 50 or older who received an inactivated influenza vaccine. This sample comprised PBMCs from blood, obtained roughly 15 days before vaccination. V is TRBV3-1 and J is TRBJ1-4, with D tentatively TRBD1 (5 bases). CDR3 in amino acids: CASSLRDAEKLFF. Written as DNA, the CDR3 is TGTGCCAGCAGCCTCCGGGACGCGGAAAAACTGTTTTTT.